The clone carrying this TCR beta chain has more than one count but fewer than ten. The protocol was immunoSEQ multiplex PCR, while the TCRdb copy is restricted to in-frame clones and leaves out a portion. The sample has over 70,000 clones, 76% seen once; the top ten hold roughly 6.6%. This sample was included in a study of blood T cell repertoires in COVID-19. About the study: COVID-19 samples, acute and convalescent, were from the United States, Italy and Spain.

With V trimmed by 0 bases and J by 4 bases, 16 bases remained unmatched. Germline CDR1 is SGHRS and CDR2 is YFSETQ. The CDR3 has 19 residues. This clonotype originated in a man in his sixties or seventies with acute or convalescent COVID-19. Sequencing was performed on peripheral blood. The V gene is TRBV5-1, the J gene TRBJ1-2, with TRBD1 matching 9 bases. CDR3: CASSLDLTGGASSSYGYTF. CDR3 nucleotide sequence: TGCGCCAGCAGCTTGGATCTTACAGGGGGCGCTTCCTCTAGCTATGGCTACACCTTC.